This TCR beta chain was captured in a study of blood T cell repertoires in COVID-19. Study-wide background: Material from acute and convalescent COVID-19 was sourced from the United States, Italy and Spain.

The method was immunoSEQ multiplex PCR; TCRdb's version includes in-frame clones alone and lacks a portion of them. The table lists 70,000 or so clones, almost 80% of them singletons, with about 17% in the top ten. V lost 7 bases, J lost 3 bases, and 4 bases lay in between. The CDR3 covers 10 residues. In germline, CDR1 is WSHSY, CDR2 SAAADI. The chain employs TRBV10-2 and TRBJ2-7; D is unresolved. The sample consisted of peripheral blood. This TCR was sampled from a man between 60 and 70 years old with acute or convalescent COVID-19. CDR3 residues: CASTIYEQYF. The CDR3 region has the DNA TGCGCCAGCACCATCTACGAGCAGTACTTC.